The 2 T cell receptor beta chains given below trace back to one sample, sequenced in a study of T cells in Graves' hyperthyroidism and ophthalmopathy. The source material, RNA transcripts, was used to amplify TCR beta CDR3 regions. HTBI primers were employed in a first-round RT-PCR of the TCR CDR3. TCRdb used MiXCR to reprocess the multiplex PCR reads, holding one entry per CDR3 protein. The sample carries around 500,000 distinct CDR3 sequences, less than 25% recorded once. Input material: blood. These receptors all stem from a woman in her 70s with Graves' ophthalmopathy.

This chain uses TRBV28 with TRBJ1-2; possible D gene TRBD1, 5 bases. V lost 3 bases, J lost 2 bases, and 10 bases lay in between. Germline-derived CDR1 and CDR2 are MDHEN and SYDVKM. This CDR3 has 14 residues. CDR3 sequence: CASSFTGRNYGYTF. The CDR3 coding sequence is TGTGCCAGCAGTTTTACAGGCCGAAACTATGGCTACACCTTC.

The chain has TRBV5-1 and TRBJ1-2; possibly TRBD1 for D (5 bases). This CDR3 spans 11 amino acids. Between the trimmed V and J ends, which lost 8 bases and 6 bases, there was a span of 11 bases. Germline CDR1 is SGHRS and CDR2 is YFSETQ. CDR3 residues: CASSGPNGYTF. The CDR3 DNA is TGCGCCAGTTCGGGACCGAATGGCTACACCTTC.